This T cell receptor beta chain derives from a study of blood T cell repertoires in COVID-19. Libraries were prepared by immunoSEQ multiplex PCR; TCRdb keeps only in-frame clonotypes and omits some of them. The profile covers 240,000 or so clones, with approximately 78% appearing a single time and about an eighth taken by the ten largest. Germline V gene sequence: CDR1 LGHDT, CDR2 YNNKEL (reference sequence). This CDR3 is 17 amino acids long. J gave up 1 base and V 4 bases, and 11 bases lay outside the gene matches. The TCR originated in a woman aged 55-70 years with active or convalescent COVID-19. Material for sequencing was peripheral blood. The chain joins TRBV3-1 (or the pseudogene TRBV3-2) to TRBJ2-7, with 9 bases that match TRBD2. The CDR3 DNA reads as TGTGCCAGCAGCCTTCTTAGCGGGGGTCTACTTTCCTACGAGCAGTACTTC. Protein: CASSLLSGGLLSYEQYF.